What follows are 21 T cell receptor beta chains derived from one specimen sequenced in a study of blood T cell repertoires in COVID-19. Data came from immunoSEQ multiplex PCR; TCRdb stores just in-frame clones and leaves some out. The sample records more than 85,000 clones, approximately 86% being singletons. Source material: peripheral blood. The receptors shown here come from a man aged 45 to 65 with COVID-19, enrolled during active disease.

The chain carries TRBV7-3 and TRBJ2-1; no firm D call. The CDR3 runs 11 residues. The V end lost 1 base, the J end lost 10 bases, and 5 bases lay between the germline ends. CDR1 and CDR2 from the germline V gene are SGHTA and FQGTGA. The CDR3: CASSLSGEQFF. DNA of the CDR3: TGTGCCAGCAGCTTAAGCGGCGAGCAGTTCTTC.

The CDR3: CAISDRRASNQPQHF. In DNA form, the CDR3 reads TGTGCCATCAGTGATAGGAGGGCTAGCAATCAGCCCCAGCATTTT. The gene calls are TRBV10-3 and TRBJ1-5; D unresolved. The CDR3 has 15 residues. CDR1 ENHRY and CDR2 SYGVKD come from the germline V gene. The ends were cut back, 3 bases at V and 0 bases at J, with 9 bases in the middle.

The count of this clone is one. V and J are TRBV6-5 and TRBJ1-2; no reliable D call. This CDR3 comprises 12 residues. Germline CDR1 MNHEY, CDR2 SVGAGI. The germline V and J ends were trimmed by 2 bases and 5 bases, with 6 bases remaining between them. CDR3 region: CASSYGEYGYTF. The CDR3 DNA reads as TGTGCCAGCAGTTACGGAGAATATGGCTACACCTTC.

This clone was counted only a few times. V usage is TRBV3-1 (or the pseudogene TRBV3-2) and J usage is TRBJ1-2; possible D gene TRBD1, 6 bases. Germline-derived CDR1 and CDR2 are LGHDT and YNNKEL (reference sequence). The CDR3 covers 17 residues. The germline V and J ends were trimmed by 1 base and 4 bases, with 19 bases remaining between them. The CDR3 DNA follows: TGTGCCAGCAGCCAAGCAAGTGCTGGGGGCGGCATCTATGGCTACACCTTC. Protein sequence: CASSQASAGGGIYGYTF.

CDR3 amino acids: CATSSAGGSPQHF. The CDR3 bases are TGTGCCACCAGCAGCGCAGGGGGAAGCCCCCAGCATTTT. The V and J genes are TRBV15 and TRBJ1-5; 7 bases match TRBD1. CDR3 size: 13 residues. Looked up from germline, CDR1 is LNHNV and CDR2 is YYDKDF (reference sequence). Germline trimming cut 3 bases from V and 10 bases from J; bases unmatched to any gene: 6.

The table lists this clone with a count of one. This chain links TRBV5-4 with TRBJ1-1; TRBD1 matches at 7 bases. This CDR3 spans 12 amino acids. V lost 5 bases to trimming and J lost 9 bases; unmatched junction nucleotides: 7. CDR1 is SGHNT and CDR2 is YYREEE in the germline V gene (reference sequence). CDR3 residues: CASSQTGLKAFF. The DNA for the CDR3 is TGTGCCAGCAGTCAGACAGGGTTAAAAGCTTTCTTT. Full variable domain (remainder filled in from reference TRBV5-4 and TRBJ1-1): ETGVTQSPTHLIKTRGQQVTLRCSSQSGHNTVSWYQQALGQGPQFIFQYYREEENGRGNFPPRFSGLQFPNYSSELNVNALELDDSALYLCASSQTGLKAFFGQGTRLTVV.

The chain recombines TRBV7-9 with TRBJ2-5; possible D gene TRBD1, 6 bases. This CDR3 contains 14 residues. The V and J ends lost 3 bases and 3 bases respectively, with 11 bases between them. CDR1 and CDR2 from the germline V gene are SEHNR and FQNEAQ (reference sequence). In DNA form, the CDR3 reads TGTGCCAGCAGCTTCCGACAGGCGGAAGAGACCCAGTACTTC. Protein: CASSFRQAEETQYF.

The CDR3 protein is CASSWGQNFQETQYF. Here the CDR3 DNA reads TGTGCCAGCAGCTGGGGACAGAACTTCCAAGAGACCCAGTACTTC. The chain employs TRBV5-5 and TRBJ2-5, with 7 bases matching TRBD1. This CDR3 comprises 15 residues. CDR1 and CDR2 (germline): SGHKS, YYEKEE (reference sequence). The junction had 6 bases not matched to a gene; V was cut back by 3 bases and J by 1 base.

V usage is TRBV6-2 or TRBV6-3 and J usage is TRBJ1-2; D might be TRBD1 (5 bases). The CDR3 is 17 amino acids. The germline V gene encodes CDR1 MNHEY and CDR2 SVGEGT. The ends were cut back, 2 bases at V and 4 bases at J, with 20 bases in the middle. CDR3 loop: CASSYGQGGRIFYGYTF. Here the CDR3 DNA reads TGTGCCAGCAGTTACGGCCAGGGAGGTCGGATATTCTATGGCTACACCTTC.

Comments on this clone: The junction and the germline gene differ at one end; a read error may be behind it. The genes are TRBV5-1 and TRBJ1-5; 11 bases fit TRBD1. CDR1 is SGHRS and CDR2 is YFSETQ in the germline V gene. This CDR3 has 16 amino acids. For the CDR3, the DNA is TGCGCCAGCAGCTATGGGACAGGGGGAGAGAATCAGCCTCAGCATTTT. This encodes CASSYGTGGENQPQHF.

The V and J genes are TRBV18 and TRBJ1-5; D is possibly TRBD1 (6 bases). CDR3 length: 14 residues. Germline V gene lookup returns CDR1 KGHSH and CDR2 LQKENI. The V end lost 5 bases, the J end lost 3 bases, and 11 bases lay between the germline ends. Here the CDR3 DNA reads TGTGCCAGCTCAACGACAGGATTCAATCAGCCCCAGCATTTT. It specifies CASSTTGFNQPQHF. The whole variable domain, remainder taken from reference TRBV18 and TRBJ1-5, is NAGVMQNPRHLVRRRGQEARLRCSPMKGHSHVYWYRQLPEEGLKFMVYLQKENIIDESGMPKERFSAEFPKEGPSILRIQQVVRGDSAAYFCASSTTGFNQPQHFGDGTRLSIL.

The V and J genes are TRBV18 and TRBJ1-2; TRBD1 aligns across 9 bases. The trim removed 1 base at V and 12 bases at J, leaving 9 bases unmatched. The CDR3 spans 14 residues. CDR1 and CDR2 (germline): KGHSH, LQKENI. The CDR3 nucleotides are TGTGCCAGCTCACCACGGGACAGGGAAGGCGGCCACACCTTC. It is translated as CASSPRDREGGHTF.

This sequence joins TRBV6-5 and TRBJ1-2, with D uncertain. CDR3 length: 13 amino acids. V was trimmed by 2 bases and J by 5 bases, leaving 9 bases between them. Germline V CDR1 and CDR2: MNHEY, SVGAGI. Here the CDR3 DNA reads TGTGCCAGCAGTTACGGAGGGTATTATGGCTACACCTTC. Translation gives CASSYGGYYGYTF.

This sequence joins TRBV4-1 and TRBJ1-1, with D perhaps matching TRBD1 (5 bases). Trimming pared 2 bases from V and 3 bases from J, leaving 19 bases between. The CDR3 contains 17 residues. Germline V gene lookup returns CDR1 MGHRA and CDR2 YSYEKL. CDR3 region: CASSQTPDQGTHTEAFF. CDR3 nucleotide sequence: TGCGCCAGCAGCCAAACACCGGATCAGGGAACTCACACTGAAGCTTTCTTT.

The rearrangement joins TRBV6-1 to TRBJ1-2; D call uncertain. Germline-derived CDR1 and CDR2 are MNHNS and SASEGT. This CDR3 has 15 amino acids. V was shortened by 0 bases and J by 5 bases, with 13 bases between the two germline ends. Here the CDR3 reads CASSEALVQTYGYTF. The CDR3 DNA sequence: TGTGCCAGCAGTGAAGCTTTAGTACAGACGTATGGCTACACCTTC.

The rearrangement uses TRBV5-8 and TRBJ2-7; possible D gene TRBD1, 6 bases. V lost 5 bases and J 0 bases, leaving 12 bases between the germline ends. The germline V gene has CDR1 SGHTS and CDR2 YDEGEE. The CDR3 covers 14 residues. CDR3 DNA sequence: TGTGCCAGCAGAGCCGGGACATCCTCCTACGAGCAGTACTTC. It yields the protein CASRAGTSSYEQYF.

The table lists this clone with a few counts. This chain joins TRBV10-3 and TRBJ2-2, with 7 bases fitting TRBD1. With V trimmed by 6 bases and J by 7 bases, 14 bases remained unmatched. The CDR3 contains 16 residues. In germline, CDR1 is ENHRY, CDR2 SYGVKD. Here the CDR3 reads CAIRSPGQSTSGELFF. The CDR3 coding sequence is TGTGCCATCAGATCCCCGGGACAGAGCACGAGCGGGGAGCTGTTTTTT.

CDR3 sequence: CATSRGTGVGNQPQHF. Here the CDR3 DNA reads TGTGCCACCAGCAGAGGAACGGGGGTGGGCAATCAGCCCCAGCATTTT. The rearrangement links TRBV15 to TRBJ1-5, with D perhaps TRBD1 (5 bases). Germline lookup yields CDR1 LNHNV and CDR2 YYDKDF (reference sequence). This CDR3 region has 16 residues. The ends were cut back, 1 base at V and 2 bases at J, with 12 bases in the middle. Combining the CDR3 with reference TRBV15 and TRBJ1-5 gives the whole variable domain DAMVIQNPRYQVTQFGKPVTLSCSQTLNHNVMYWYQQKSSQAPKLLFHYYDKDFNNEADTPDNFQSRRPNTSFCFLDIRSPGLGDTAMYLCATSRGTGVGNQPQHFGDGTRLSIL.

The J gene is TRBJ1-1, the V gene TRBV7-3; D ambiguous. The CDR3 spans 13 residues. The V and J ends lost 0 bases and 1 base respectively, with 3 bases between them. Germline V lookup: CDR1 SGHTA, CDR2 FQGTGA. The CDR3 is CASSLTKNTEAFF. The CDR3 bases are TGTGCCAGCAGCTTAACTAAGAACACTGAAGCTTTCTTT.

The chain employs TRBV7-2 and TRBJ2-3, with 9 bases fitting TRBD2. The CDR3 covers 15 residues. Germline lookup yields CDR1 SGHTA and CDR2 FQGNSA. V trimming: 4 bases; J trimming: 2 bases; junction bases outside the gene matches: 4. The CDR3 protein is CASSYGLATTDTQYF. In nucleotides, the CDR3 is TGTGCCAGCAGCTACGGACTAGCGACCACAGATACGCAGTATTTT.

This rearrangement joins TRBV2 to TRBJ2-1, with D tentatively TRBD2 (6 bases). The CDR3 extends over 15 amino acids. V was trimmed by 4 bases and J by 7 bases, leaving 17 bases between them. The germline gives CDR1 SNHLY, CDR2 FYNNEI. CDR3 nucleotide sequence: TGTGCCAGCAGTGGGTACGGGGGAAAGGGAAATGAGCAGTTCTTC. This gives the protein CASSGYGGKGNEQFF. Full variable domain (rest looked up from reference TRBV2 and TRBJ2-1): EPEVTQTPSHQVTQMGQEVILRCVPISNHLYFYWYRQILGQKVEFLVSFYNNEISEKSEIFDDQFSVERPDGSNFTLKIRSTKLEDSAMYFCASSGYGGKGNEQFFGPGTRLTVL.